This TCR beta chain was observed in a study of monozygotic twins with cystic fibrosis. General study findings and limits: The repertoire was suggested to be naive-dominated, clonality median about 0.01. In 13 of 16 pairs, V gene usage was closest to the co-twin's.

Sequencing used immunoSEQ multiplex PCR; TCRdb keeps in-frame clones, though not all of them. The sample carries 30,000 or so clones, 92% recorded once. Comments on this clone: Its target is unknown.

The germline gives CDR1 SQVTM, CDR2 ANQGSEA. V lost 5 bases and J lost 4, with 20 bases in between. The CDR3 extends over 15 amino acids. The material sequenced was blood. This TCR derives from a girl aged 2-9 years with cystic fibrosis. The chain is built from TRBV29-1 and TRBJ2-5; D perhaps matches TRBD1 (6 bases). The CDR3 DNA reads as TGCAGCGTTCAGTATGTACAGGGCTTTGCAGAGACCCAGTACTTC. It translates to CSVQYVQGFAETQYF.